This T cell receptor beta chain was sequenced for a study of control samples from healthy donors and cancer patients. This table comes from immunoSEQ multiplex PCR, and its TCRdb copy is limited to in-frame clones, with some not included. Of around 82,000 clones listed, roughly 86% are singletons. The CDR3 consists of 16 residues. V was cut by 3 bases and J by 4 bases, with 15 bases left in between. Germline CDR1 reads LNHNV; CDR2 reads YYDKDF (reference sequence). This rearrangement joins TRBV15 to TRBJ1-4, with no clear D. This sequence originates from a man aged 50 or older in good health. The sequencing sample was made of blood. CDR3 region: CATSRNRGYSNEKLFF. CDR3 in DNA: TGTGCCACCAGCAGGAATCGAGGGTATAGTAATGAAAAACTGTTTTTT.